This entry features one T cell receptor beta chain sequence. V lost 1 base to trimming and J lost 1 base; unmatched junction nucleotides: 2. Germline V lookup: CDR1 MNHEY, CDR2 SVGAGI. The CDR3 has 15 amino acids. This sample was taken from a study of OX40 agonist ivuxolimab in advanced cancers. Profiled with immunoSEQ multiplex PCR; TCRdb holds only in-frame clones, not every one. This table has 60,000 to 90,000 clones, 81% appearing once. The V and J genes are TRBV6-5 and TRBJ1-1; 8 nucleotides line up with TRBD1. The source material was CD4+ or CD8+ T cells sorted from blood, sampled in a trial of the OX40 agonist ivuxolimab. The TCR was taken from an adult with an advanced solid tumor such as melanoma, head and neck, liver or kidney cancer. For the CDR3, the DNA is TGTGCCAGCAGTTACTTTACAGGGGGGAACACTGAAGCTTTCTTT. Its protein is CASSYFTGGNTEAFF.